The sample holds a few counts of the clone carrying this T cell receptor beta chain. Trimming pared 5 bases from V and 6 bases from J, leaving 19 bases between. Germline lookup yields CDR1 MGHRA and CDR2 YSYEKL. The CDR3 has 16 residues. Treatment specified: about 20 received Ad26.COV2.S at low or high dose, single or two shots; a few received placebo; per-sample allocation not given. On day 63 after the first injection, vaccine and placebo recipients gave samples. The entry originates in a study of Ad26.COV2.S vaccination and SARS-CoV-2 variants. Looking at the study overall: A participant enrolled in the COV1001 Ad26.COV2.S trial arm provided the sample.

Measured with immunoSEQ multiplex PCR; TCRdb has only the in-frame clones, and not every one. The table has hundreds of thousands of clones, 83% seen once; the top ten hold about 7.4%. Sequencing used peripheral blood, obtained in a trial of Ad26.COV2.S vaccine versus placebo. The TCR comes from a person aged 18-60 years who received the Ad26.COV2.S COVID-19 vaccine or a placebo. This chain uses TRBV4-1 with TRBJ2-2, with D perhaps being TRBD1 or TRBD2 (5 bases each). The CDR3: CASSNRDGPVPGELFF. In nucleotides, the CDR3 is TGCGCCAGCAGCAACCGGGACGGCCCGGTCCCCGGGGAGCTGTTTTTT.